The 10 T cell receptor beta chains below come from one sample, sequenced in a study of cytomegalovirus exposure and HLA in healthy donors. This PCR relied on a set of 60 Vbeta primers and 13 Jbeta primers. Using immunoSEQ multiplex PCR, the repertoire was profiled, and TCRdb retains in-frame clones only, with some absent. The table gives 95,000 to 150,000 clones; the top ten clones make up roughly 2% of it. The material sequenced was PBMCs. These receptor sequences come from a man aged 35 to 55 in good health and CMV-seronegative.

The chain carries TRBV19 and TRBJ2-7, with 7 bases matching TRBD1. From germline, CDR1 is LNHDA and CDR2 SQIVND (reference sequence). This CDR3 spans 14 amino acids. The ends lost 0 bases at V and 9 bases at J; junction bases unmatched: 8. The CDR3 protein is CASSIEAGAGGQYF. DNA for the CDR3: TGTGCCAGTAGTATAGAGGCAGGCGCAGGGGGGCAGTACTTC.

The V call is TRBV13, the J call TRBJ2-1; 12 bases are shared with TRBD2. The CDR3 is made up of 16 amino acids. V lost 4 bases to trimming and J lost 0 bases; unmatched junction nucleotides: 1. The germline V gene has CDR1 PRHDT and CDR2 FYEKMQ (reference sequence). The CDR3 loop reads CASSSGLAGSYNEQFF. For the CDR3, the DNA is TGTGCCAGCAGCTCGGGACTAGCGGGCTCCTACAATGAGCAGTTCTTC. Combining the CDR3 with reference TRBV13 and TRBJ2-1 gives the whole variable domain AAGVIQSPRHLIKEKRETATLKCYPIPRHDTVYWYQQGPGQDPQFLISFYEKMQSDKGSIPDRFSAQQFSDYHSELNMSSLELGDSALYFCASSSGLAGSYNEQFFGPGTRLTVL.

The chain couples TRBV11-1 to TRBJ2-1, with a possible D match to TRBD1 (6 bases). The germline CDR1 and CDR2 sequences are SGHAT and FQDESV (reference sequence). V was pared by 2 bases and J by 4 bases, with 15 bases between. This CDR3 is built from 16 residues. DNA for the CDR3: TGTGCCAGCAGCTTATCCCCTTTGAGGGGGTACAATGAGCAGTTCTTC. Its protein product is CASSLSPLRGYNEQFF.

The chain employs TRBV6-5 and TRBJ2-1; D is possibly TRBD2 (6 bases). The germline gives CDR1 MNHEY, CDR2 SVGAGI. V gave up 0 bases and J gave up 9 bases, with 18 bases separating them. The CDR3 totals 16 residues. The CDR3 protein is CASSYSGGSTGSEQFF. The CDR3 coding sequence is TGTGCCAGCAGTTACTCGGGGGGTTCTACGGGTAGTGAGCAGTTCTTC.

The chain carries TRBV7-2 and TRBJ2-7; 12 nucleotides align to TRBD2. V shed 1 base, J shed 7 bases, and the junction held 8 bases outside the gene matches. CDR1 SGHTA and CDR2 FQGNSA come from the germline V gene. The CDR3 is 16 residues long. The CDR3 is CASSLVRLAGGGEQYF. CDR3 DNA sequence: TGTGCCAGCAGCTTAGTTAGGCTAGCGGGAGGGGGGGAGCAGTACTTC. Using reference TRBV7-2 and TRBJ2-7 for the parts outside the CDR3, the full variable domain is GAGVSQSPSNKVTEKGKDVELRCDPISGHTALYWYRQSLGQGLEFLIYFQGNSAPDKSGLPSDRFSAERTGGSVSTLTIQRTQQEDSAVYLCASSLVRLAGGGEQYFGPGTRLTVT.

V gene TRBV7-9 combines with J gene TRBJ1-1; maybe TRBD1 (5 bases). CDR3 length: 17 residues. The V end lost 1 base, the J end lost 1 base, and 16 bases lay between the germline ends. Germline V gene lookup returns CDR1 SEHNR and CDR2 FQNEAQ (reference sequence). The DNA for the CDR3 is TGTGCCAGCAGCTTAGGATACTTGGGGCCGACGAACACTGAAGCTTTCTTT. Amino acid sequence: CASSLGYLGPTNTEAFF.

The CDR3 sequence is CASRTSGAYEQYF. DNA for the CDR3: TGTGCCAGCAGGACTAGCGGAGCCTACGAGCAGTACTTC. The rearrangement uses TRBV2 and TRBJ2-7; 9 bases agree with TRBD2. The ends lost 6 bases at V and 2 bases at J; junction bases unmatched: 2. This CDR3 has 13 amino acids. Per the germline V gene, CDR1 is SNHLY and CDR2 is FYNNEI.

The CDR3 reads CASSPAGVLGSIQYF. In nucleotides, the CDR3 is TGCGCCAGCAGCCCCGCGGGGGTCCTAGGGAGCATTCAGTACTTC. The rearrangement uses TRBV4-3 and TRBJ2-4; the match to TRBD2 covers 7 bases. The J segment lost 9 bases and the V segment lost 4 bases, leaving 12 bases of the junction unmatched. Looked up from germline, CDR1 is LGHNA and CDR2 is YSLEER. The CDR3 is made up of 15 amino acids.

The chain joins TRBV4-1 to TRBJ2-2; D not certain. Germline assignment: CDR1 MGHRA and CDR2 YSYEKL. The V gene lost 3 bases and the J gene lost 3 bases, with 5 bases spanning the gap. CDR3 size: 13 residues. CDR3 nucleotides: TGCGCCAGCAGCCAGCTAGACACCGGGGAGCTGTTTTTT. Protein product: CASSQLDTGELFF.

Notes on this clone: This specimen includes other DNA sequences encoding the same CDR3. The chain has TRBV27 and TRBJ2-7; 7 bases map to TRBD1. The length of the CDR3 is 14 residues. CDR1 is MNHEY, CDR2 SMNVEV, per germline (reference sequence). V dropped 2 bases and J dropped 4; count of bases not matched to a gene: 5. The CDR3 nucleotides are TGTGCCAGCAGTTTACGACAGGGTAGGTACGAGCAGTACTTC. Amino acids: CASSLRQGRYEQYF.